These 26 T cell receptor beta chains share one sample of origin, sequenced in a study of breast tumors, draining lymph nodes, adjacent tissues. Axillary draining lymph nodes of breast cancer patients supplied the node samples. From the multiplex PCR reads, TCRdb called clonotypes with MiXCR, one entry per CDR3 protein. The table shows approximately 130,000 distinct CDR3 sequences, with about 20% occurring only once. Material: axillary lymph node tissue. These receptors were obtained from a female donor with breast cancer. Some clones in this sample may be carry-over from other donors' samples.

Ten or more counts support this clonotype. The V gene is TRBV6-1, the J gene TRBJ2-7; 10 bases map to TRBD2. The germline CDR1 and CDR2 sequences are MNHNS and SASEGT. This CDR3 has 15 residues. V was clipped by 7 bases and J by 3 bases; unmatched bases: 9. CDR3: CASTVRPSGSYEQYF. The CDR3 nucleotides are TGTGCCAGCACCGTGCGTCCTAGCGGGAGCTACGAGCAGTACTTC.

The genes are TRBV28 and TRBJ2-7; D remains unclear. Trimming left V 3 bases short and J 0 bases short, with 12 bases between. The CDR3 has 15 amino acids. The V gene's germline CDR1 is MDHEN and CDR2 SYDVKM. CDR3 protein: CASSLWDSLSYEQYF. For the CDR3, the DNA is TGTGCCAGCAGTTTGTGGGATAGTCTCTCCTACGAGCAGTACTTC. The entire variable domain, with the rest obtained from reference TRBV28 and TRBJ2-7, is as follows: DVKVTQSSRYLVKRTGEKVFLECVQDMDHENMFWYRQDPGLGLRLIYFSYDVKMKEKGDIPEGYSVSREKKERFSLILESASTNQTSMYLCASSLWDSLSYEQYFGPGTRLTVT.

A word on this clonotype: This could be a read error, since a much larger clone is one nucleotide away. This sequence joins TRBV20-1 and TRBJ2-5; a weak D match, TRBD2 (6 bases). Germline CDR1 and CDR2: DFQATT and SNEGSKA (reference sequence). Trimming took 4 bases from V and 7 from J, leaving 19 bases between them. CDR3 length: 14 amino acids. The CDR3 nucleotides read TGCAGTGCTACAACCTCTGGACGGGAGAGGACCCAGTACTTC. Protein: CSATTSGRERTQYF.

This clonotype was seen at least ten times. This chain joins TRBV6-6 and TRBJ2-7; 10 bases align to TRBD1. V shed 7 bases, J shed 6 bases, and the junction held 9 bases outside the gene matches. CDR3 size: 14 residues. The V gene's germline CDR1 is MNHNY and CDR2 SVGAGI (reference sequence). The CDR3 here is CASKAGQGWFEQYF. CDR3 DNA sequence: TGTGCCAGCAAGGCGGGACAGGGGTGGTTCGAGCAGTACTTC.

This clonotype has at least ten counts. This chain links TRBV5-5 with TRBJ2-7, with D perhaps matching TRBD1 (6 bases). This CDR3 has 15 residues. Germline assignment: CDR1 SGHKS and CDR2 YYEKEE (reference sequence). With 4 bases removed from V and 1 base from J, the gap between germline ends came to 15 bases. The CDR3 DNA is TGTGCCAGCAGCGCCAAGACAGGATTTTCCTACGAGCAGTACTTC. This codes for CASSAKTGFSYEQYF. Filled out from reference TRBV5-5 and TRBJ2-7, the complete variable domain reads DAGVTQSPTHLIKTRGQQVTLRCSPISGHKSVSWYQQVLGQGPQFIFQYYEKEERGRGNFPDRFSARQFPNYSSELNVNALLLGDSALYLCASSAKTGFSYEQYFGPGTRLTVT.

There are many counts of this clonotype. The V gene is TRBV12-3 or TRBV12-4, the J gene TRBJ2-2; D is perhaps TRBD2 (6 bases). This CDR3 comprises 15 residues. The ends were cut back, 6 bases at V and 2 bases at J, with 13 bases in the middle. CDR3 in DNA: TGTGCCAGCAGCTTGGGACTGACCAACACCGGGGAGCTGTTTTTT. Translating it yields CASSLGLTNTGELFF.

The chain joins TRBV6-6 to TRBJ1-1; TRBD1 matches at 9 bases. J was trimmed by 3 bases and V by 6 bases; bases with no gene match: 11. This CDR3 region has 16 residues. Germline CDR1 reads MNHNY; CDR2 reads SVGAGI (reference sequence). CDR3 protein: CASSPGQGRFYTEAFF. Written as DNA, the CDR3 is TGTGCCAGCAGCCCTGGACAGGGGAGATTCTACACTGAAGCTTTCTTT.

This clonotype has a single count. Its ends do not fully match the called genes, so a read error is possible. The genes are TRBV30 and TRBJ1-3; 8 bases match TRBD1. There are 18 residues in the CDR3. From germline, CDR1 is GTSNPN and CDR2 SVGIG (reference sequence). CDR3 DNA sequence: TGTGCCTGGCGCCGGGACAGGCTATTAGTGGGCTCTGGAAACCCCATATATTTT. It specifies CAWRRDRLLVGSGNPIYF.

This clonotype was picked up many times. The chain couples TRBV5-1 to TRBJ2-1; D possibly corresponds to TRBD2 (5 bases). Germline lookup yields CDR1 SGHRS and CDR2 YFSETQ. The length of the CDR3 is 12 residues. The V end was cut by 4 bases, the J end by 7 bases, with 9 bases between. The CDR3 coding sequence is TGCGCCAGCAGCCCCCCGGGGAATGAGCAGTTCTTC. Amino acids: CASSPPGNEQFF.

A note on this clonotype: A much larger clone differs from this one at a single base, so this may be a read error. V usage is TRBV5-4 and J usage is TRBJ2-3; tentative D call: TRBD2 (5 bases). V was trimmed by 4 bases and J by 1 base, leaving 7 bases between them. The CDR3 length is 13 residues. Germline V gene lookup returns CDR1 SGHNT and CDR2 YYREEE (reference sequence). CDR3 sequence: CASSAGGTDTQYF. Written as DNA, the CDR3 is TGTGCCAGCAGCGCCGGGGGCACAGATACGCAGTATTTT. The variable domain in full, completed from reference TRBV5-4 and TRBJ2-3, reads ETGVTQSPTHLIKTRGQQVTLRCSSQSGHNTVSWYQQALGQGPQFIFQYYREEENGRGNFPPRFSGLQFPNYSSELNVNALELDDSALYLCASSAGGTDTQYFGPGTRLTVL.

This clonotype occurred many times. This rearrangement joins TRBV5-1 to TRBJ2-5, with D possibly matching TRBD1 (6 bases). This CDR3 spans 13 amino acids. CDR1 is SGHRS, CDR2 YFSETQ, per germline. V gave up 7 bases and J gave up 1 base, with 11 bases separating them. The CDR3 region is CASLRQVQETQYF. The CDR3 DNA reads TGCGCCAGCTTACGACAGGTCCAAGAGACCCAGTACTTC.

This clonotype was seen at least ten times. This chain joins TRBV5-6 and TRBJ2-7, with TRBD1 matching over 7 bases. The CDR3 contains 13 residues. Germline CDR1 is SGHDT and CDR2 is YYEEEE. Unmatched junction bases numbered 2, after V lost 2 bases and J lost 3 bases. CDR3 residues: CASSFGQDYEQYF. Here the CDR3 DNA reads TGTGCCAGCAGCTTTGGACAGGACTACGAGCAGTACTTC.

Turning to this clonotype: One base away lies a much larger clone, so this may be a sequencing read error. The chain uses TRBV5-5 and TRBJ2-1; either TRBD1 or TRBD2 may supply D (5 bases each). Germline V lookup: CDR1 SGHKS, CDR2 YYEKEE (reference sequence). The CDR3 is 15 amino acids. V dropped 0 bases and J dropped 8 bases, with 15 bases sitting between them. CDR3 in DNA: TGTGCCAGCAGCTTGGGTCCAGAGGGGAAGTATGAGCAGTTCTTC. This gives the protein CASSLGPEGKYEQFF.

This clonotype showed up many times. The chain has TRBV5-6 and TRBJ2-5; 14 bases line up with TRBD2. Germline lookup yields CDR1 SGHDT and CDR2 YYEEEE. Losses at the gene ends were 4 bases for V and 5 bases for J; bases not matched to a gene: 4. The CDR3 is 15 amino acids. CDR3 amino acids: CASSEGLAGVETQYF. The CDR3 bases are TGTGCCAGCAGCGAGGGACTAGCGGGAGTTGAGACCCAGTACTTC.

With regard to this clonotype: A much larger clone sits a single nucleotide away, making a read error possible. The V and J genes are TRBV24-1 and TRBJ2-1, with a weak D call TRBD1 (6 bases). Looked up from germline, CDR1 is KGHDR and CDR2 is SFDVKD. The CDR3 covers 15 residues. CDR3 amino acids: CVTSDPTTGGNEQFF. In DNA form, the CDR3 reads TGTGTCACCAGTGACCCTACGACAGGTGGGAATGAGCAGTTCTTC.

Concerning this clonotype: A much larger clone lies one base from this, so it may be a read error. The rearrangement uses TRBV20-1 and TRBJ2-5; 15 bases map to TRBD2. The V gene's germline CDR1 is DFQATT and CDR2 SNEGSKA (reference sequence). The CDR3 is 12 amino acids. The DNA for the CDR3 is TGCAATGCTAGGACTAGCGGGGGGGCCCAGTACTTC. Protein sequence: CNARTSGGAQYF.

Many counts were recorded for this clonotype. The J gene is TRBJ2-1, the V gene TRBV6-2 or TRBV6-3; D possibly corresponds to TRBD1 (6 bases). The CDR3 runs to 11 residues. V lost 7 bases, J lost 8 bases, and 9 bases lay in between. Germline CDR1 MNHEY, CDR2 SVGEGT. DNA of the CDR3: TGTGCCAGCACAGGGGCTTATGAGCAGTTCTTC. The encoded protein is CASTGAYEQFF.

This clonotype was detected a few times. This could be a read error, since a much larger clone is one nucleotide away. The chain is built from TRBV27 and TRBJ2-2; no reliable D call. Germline V gives CDR1 MNHEY, CDR2 SMNVEV (reference sequence). The germline V and J ends were trimmed by 6 bases and 7 bases, with 6 bases remaining between them. CDR3 size: 11 residues. The CDR3 sequence is CASSLRGELFF. The CDR3 DNA reads as TGTGCCAGCAGCTTGCGCGGGGAGCTGTTTTTT.

Many counts were recorded for this clonotype. This sequence joins TRBV2 and TRBJ2-7; TRBD2 aligns across 7 bases. Per germline, CDR1 SNHLY and CDR2 FYNNEI. The CDR3 totals 14 residues. V lost 7 bases and J lost 0; bases outside the gene matches: 6. This CDR3 reads CASTIAGGSYEQYF. The DNA of the CDR3 is TGTGCCAGCACCATAGCGGGCGGCTCCTACGAGCAGTACTTC.

The table lists this clonotype with many counts. The J gene is TRBJ2-1, the V gene TRBV5-1; possible D gene TRBD1, 6 bases. Trimming cost V 4 bases and J 5 bases, with 10 bases left between them. There are 13 residues in the CDR3. Germline CDR1 reads SGHRS; CDR2 reads YFSETQ. CDR3 loop: CASSPRTDNEQFF. The CDR3 nucleotides read TGCGCCAGCAGCCCCCGGACAGACAATGAGCAGTTCTTC.

A word on this clonotype: Just one base apart from a much larger clone, this may be a read error. The chain employs TRBV12-3 or TRBV12-4 and TRBJ1-4; 8 bases line up with TRBD1. After removal of 6 bases from V and 7 bases from J, the junction contained 4 bases not matched to a gene. The CDR3 has 13 amino acids. CDR3: CASRDREGEKLFF. In DNA, the CDR3 is TGTGCCAGCAGGGACAGGGAAGGTGAAAAACTGTTTTTT.

There are many counts of this clonotype. The chain couples TRBV6-5 to TRBJ2-6; possibly TRBD1 for D (6 bases). Germline-derived CDR1 and CDR2 are MNHEY and SVGAGI. The CDR3 loop spans 17 amino acids. Trimming removed 5 bases at V and 2 bases at J, with 16 bases between. CDR3 loop: CASSLKPTGTGANVLTF. In nucleotides, the CDR3 is TGTGCCAGCAGTCTAAAGCCTACAGGGACTGGGGCCAACGTCCTGACTTTC.

This clonotype was recorded many times. The chain combines TRBV9 with TRBJ2-1; perhaps TRBD2 as D (6 bases). Trimming stripped 3 bases from V and 1 base from J, with 11 bases between. Germline CDR1 reads SGDLS; CDR2 reads YYNGEE. The CDR3 extends over 15 amino acids. CDR3 nucleotide sequence: TGTGCCAGCAGCGAGGCCGGAGGGTCCTACAATGAGCAGTTCTTC. It encodes CASSEAGGSYNEQFF.

This clonotype came up many times. This sequence joins TRBV12-5 and TRBJ2-7; D is ambiguous. Trimming took 7 bases from V and 4 from J, leaving 17 bases between them. Germline V gives CDR1 LGHNT, CDR2 FRNRAP. The CDR3 extends over 14 amino acids. CDR3 nucleotides: TGTGCTAGTGCCCCCCAGGTATCGCGGTACGAGCAGTACTTC. It yields the protein CASAPQVSRYEQYF.

Note on this clonotype: Possible read error: a much larger clone is one base away. The V gene is TRBV4-1, the J gene TRBJ2-1; 9 bases are shared with TRBD2. The CDR3 has 18 residues. Germline CDR1 is MGHRA and CDR2 is YSYEKL. The CDR3 bases are TGCACCAGCAGCCATCCGATCAGCGGGAGGTACTCCTACAATGAGCAGTTCTTC. As protein: CTSSHPISGRYSYNEQFF.

In its sample, this clonotype was seen many times. This sequence joins TRBV6-4 and TRBJ1-4; D is ambiguous. Germline CDR1 MRHNA, CDR2 SNTAGT. The CDR3 sequence is 10 residues long. The V gene lost 7 bases and the J gene lost 7 bases, with 4 bases spanning the gap. Here the CDR3 DNA reads TGTGCCAGCATTAGTGAAAAACTGTTTTTT. It is translated as CASISEKLFF.